This T cell receptor (beta chain) was identified in a study of T cell repertoires in cytomegalovirus infection. The wider study: Through public TCR beta signatures, both CMV infection and matching HLA type were indicated. General study points: The ex vivo response was dominated by HLA-C-restricted CMV-specific TCR beta clonotypes. The cumulative frequency of public TCR beta families identified carriers of CMV plus the relevant HLA.

Worth noting for this clonotype: What it binds is unknown.

TCRdb independently ran MiXCR on the reads; one entry per CDR3 protein. Among hundreds of thousands of distinct CDR3 sequences listed, roughly 30% were seen once. This receptor was obtained from a human donor in good health (CMV status not recorded). Some clones in this sample may be carry-over from other donors' samples. The specimen sequenced was PBMCs.

The CDR3 sequence: CASSYPIIAGVGYEQFF. The DNA for the CDR3 is TGTGCCAGCAGTTACCCTATAATAGCGGGGGTGGGCTATGAGCAGTTCTTC. V gene TRBV6-6 combines with J gene TRBJ2-1, with 9 bases lining up with TRBD2. Germline CDR1 reads MNHNY; CDR2 reads SVGAGI (reference sequence). The junction had 13 bases not matched to a gene; V was cut back by 2 bases and J by 8 bases. The CDR3 is 17 amino acids.